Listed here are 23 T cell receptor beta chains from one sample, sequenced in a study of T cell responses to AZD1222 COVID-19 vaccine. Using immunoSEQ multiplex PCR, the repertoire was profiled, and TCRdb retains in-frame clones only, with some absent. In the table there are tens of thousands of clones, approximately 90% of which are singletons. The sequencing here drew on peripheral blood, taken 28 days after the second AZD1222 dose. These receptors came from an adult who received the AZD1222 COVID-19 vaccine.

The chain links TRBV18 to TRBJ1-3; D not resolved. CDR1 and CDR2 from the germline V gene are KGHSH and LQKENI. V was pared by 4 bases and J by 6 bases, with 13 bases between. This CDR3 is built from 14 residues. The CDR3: CASSLGDMVNTIYF. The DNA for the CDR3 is TGTGCCAGCTCACTCGGGGATATGGTAAACACCATATATTTT.

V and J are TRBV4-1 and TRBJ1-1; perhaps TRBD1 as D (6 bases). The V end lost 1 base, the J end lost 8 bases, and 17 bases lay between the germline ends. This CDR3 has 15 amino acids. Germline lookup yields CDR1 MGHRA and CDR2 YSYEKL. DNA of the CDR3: TGCGCCAGCAGCCAAGGCTGGGGGGCATCGACAGAAGCTTTCTTT. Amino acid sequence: CASSQGWGASTEAFF.

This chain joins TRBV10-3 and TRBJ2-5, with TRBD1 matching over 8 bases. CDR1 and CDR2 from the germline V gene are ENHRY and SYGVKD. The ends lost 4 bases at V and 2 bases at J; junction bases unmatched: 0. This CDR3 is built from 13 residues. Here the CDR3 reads CAISGQGQETQYF. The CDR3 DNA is TGTGCCATCAGTGGACAGGGGCAAGAGACCCAGTACTTC.

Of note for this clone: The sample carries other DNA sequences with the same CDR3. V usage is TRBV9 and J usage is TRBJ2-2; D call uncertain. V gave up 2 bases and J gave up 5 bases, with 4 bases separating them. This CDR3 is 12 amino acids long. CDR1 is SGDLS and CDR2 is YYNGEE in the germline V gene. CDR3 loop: CASSVGTGELFF. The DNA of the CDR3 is TGTGCCAGCAGCGTGGGGACCGGGGAGCTGTTTTTT.

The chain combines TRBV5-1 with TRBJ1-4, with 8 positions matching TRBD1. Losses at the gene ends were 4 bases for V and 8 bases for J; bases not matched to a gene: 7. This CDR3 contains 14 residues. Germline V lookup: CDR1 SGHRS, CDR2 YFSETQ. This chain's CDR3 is CASSPTTGAEKLFF. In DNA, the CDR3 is TGCGCCAGCAGCCCGACGACAGGGGCGGAAAAACTGTTTTTT.

The CDR3 coding sequence is TGTGCCATCAGTGAGGATGGGGGTGGGGTTAATCAGCCCCAGCATTTT. Encoded protein: CAISEDGGGVNQPQHF. The genes are TRBV10-3 and TRBJ1-5, with a tentative D call TRBD1 (5 bases). Germline assignment: CDR1 ENHRY and CDR2 SYGVKD. This CDR3 region has 16 residues. The germline V and J ends were trimmed by 2 bases and 4 bases, with 15 bases remaining between them.

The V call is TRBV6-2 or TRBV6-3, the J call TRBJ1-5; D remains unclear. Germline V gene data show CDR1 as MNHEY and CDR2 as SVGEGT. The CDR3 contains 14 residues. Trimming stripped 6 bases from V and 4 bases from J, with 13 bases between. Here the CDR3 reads CASSLGSPNQPQHF. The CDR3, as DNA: TGTGCCAGCAGCCTAGGGTCCCCGAATCAGCCCCAGCATTTT.

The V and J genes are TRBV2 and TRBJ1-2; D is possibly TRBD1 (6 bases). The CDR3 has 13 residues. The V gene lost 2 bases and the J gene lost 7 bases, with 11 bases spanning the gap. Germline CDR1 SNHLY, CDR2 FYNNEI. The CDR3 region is CASSERAGVGYTF. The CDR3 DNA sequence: TGTGCCAGCAGTGAAAGGGCAGGGGTTGGCTACACCTTC.

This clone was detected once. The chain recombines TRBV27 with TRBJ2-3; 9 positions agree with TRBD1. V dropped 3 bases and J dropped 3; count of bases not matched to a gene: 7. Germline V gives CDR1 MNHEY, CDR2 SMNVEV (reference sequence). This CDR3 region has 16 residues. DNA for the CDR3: TGTGCCAGCAGTTTCGGGGGGACAGGGTGGACAGATACGCAGTATTTT. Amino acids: CASSFGGTGWTDTQYF.

The CDR3 loop is CASRAGGGETQYF. The CDR3 nucleotides read TGTGCCAGTAGGGCAGGGGGTGGAGAGACCCAGTACTTC. The chain joins TRBV19 to TRBJ2-5; TRBD1 matches 7 bases. The CDR3 runs to 13 residues. Germline CDR1 reads LNHDA; CDR2 reads SQIVND (reference sequence). Trimming took 6 bases from V and 4 from J; bases not matched to a gene: 5.

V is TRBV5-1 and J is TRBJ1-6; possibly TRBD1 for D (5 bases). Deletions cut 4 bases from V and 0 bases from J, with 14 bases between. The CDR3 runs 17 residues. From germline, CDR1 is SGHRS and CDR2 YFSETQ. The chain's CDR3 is CASSGGTVSSYNSPLHF. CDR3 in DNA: TGCGCCAGCAGCGGCGGGACGGTGAGCTCCTATAATTCACCCCTCCACTTT.

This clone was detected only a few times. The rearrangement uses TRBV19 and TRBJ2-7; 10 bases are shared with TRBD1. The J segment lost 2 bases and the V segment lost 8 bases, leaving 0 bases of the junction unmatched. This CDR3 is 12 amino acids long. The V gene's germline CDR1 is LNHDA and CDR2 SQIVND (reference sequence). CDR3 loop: CASGTGAYEQYF. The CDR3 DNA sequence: TGTGCCAGTGGGACAGGGGCCTACGAGCAGTACTTC.

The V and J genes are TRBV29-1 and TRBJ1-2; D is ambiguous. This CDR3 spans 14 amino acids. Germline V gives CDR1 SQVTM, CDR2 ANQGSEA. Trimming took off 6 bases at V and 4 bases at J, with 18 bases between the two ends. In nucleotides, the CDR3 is TGCAGCGTCCTAAGAGATGGACGGAGCTATGGCTACACCTTC. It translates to CSVLRDGRSYGYTF.

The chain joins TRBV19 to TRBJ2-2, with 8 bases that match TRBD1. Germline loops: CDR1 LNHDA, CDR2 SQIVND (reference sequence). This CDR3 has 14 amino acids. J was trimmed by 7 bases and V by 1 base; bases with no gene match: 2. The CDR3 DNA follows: TGTGCCAGTAGTATAGGGACAGGGTACGGGGAGCTGTTTTTT. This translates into CASSIGTGYGELFF.

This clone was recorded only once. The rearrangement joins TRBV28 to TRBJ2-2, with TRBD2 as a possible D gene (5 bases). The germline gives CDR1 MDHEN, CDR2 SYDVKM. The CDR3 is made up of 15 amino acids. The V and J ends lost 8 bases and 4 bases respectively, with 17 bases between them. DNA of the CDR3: TGTGCCAGCCTGACTAACCTTCGGGGCACCGGGGAGCTGTTTTTT. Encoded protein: CASLTNLRGTGELFF. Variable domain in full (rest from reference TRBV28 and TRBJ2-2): DVKVTQSSRYLVKRTGEKVFLECVQDMDHENMFWYRQDPGLGLRLIYFSYDVKMKEKGDIPEGYSVSREKKERFSLILESASTNQTSMYLCASLTNLRGTGELFFGEGSRLTVL.

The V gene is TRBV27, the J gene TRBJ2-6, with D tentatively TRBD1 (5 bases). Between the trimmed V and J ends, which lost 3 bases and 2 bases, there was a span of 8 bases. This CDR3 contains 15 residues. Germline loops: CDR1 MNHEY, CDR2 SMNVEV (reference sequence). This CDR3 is CASSFSGTGANVLTF. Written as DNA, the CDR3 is TGTGCCAGCAGTTTCTCAGGGACTGGGGCCAACGTCCTGACTTTC.

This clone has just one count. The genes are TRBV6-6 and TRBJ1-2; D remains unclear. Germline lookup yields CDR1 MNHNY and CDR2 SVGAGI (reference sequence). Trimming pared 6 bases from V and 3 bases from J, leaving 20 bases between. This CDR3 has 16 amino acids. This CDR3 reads CASRDPGVGLDYGYTF. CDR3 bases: TGTGCCAGCAGAGACCCTGGGGTCGGCCTGGACTATGGCTACACCTTC.

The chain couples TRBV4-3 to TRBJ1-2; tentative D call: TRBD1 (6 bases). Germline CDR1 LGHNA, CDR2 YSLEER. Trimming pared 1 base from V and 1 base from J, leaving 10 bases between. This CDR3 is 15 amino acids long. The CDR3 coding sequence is TGCGCCAGCAGCCAAGGGGACAATCGTAACTATGGCTACACCTTC. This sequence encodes CASSQGDNRNYGYTF.

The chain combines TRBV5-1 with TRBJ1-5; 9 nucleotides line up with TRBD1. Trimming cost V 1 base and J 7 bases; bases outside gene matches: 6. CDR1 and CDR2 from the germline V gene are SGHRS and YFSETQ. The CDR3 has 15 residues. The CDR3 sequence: CASSLSGQGEQPQHF. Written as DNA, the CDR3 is TGCGCCAGCAGCTTGTCGGGACAGGGTGAGCAGCCCCAGCATTTT. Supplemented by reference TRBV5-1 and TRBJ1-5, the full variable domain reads KAGVTQTPRYLIKTRGQQVTLSCSPISGHRSVSWYQQTPGQGLQFLFEYFSETQRNKGNFPGRFSGRQFSNSRSEMNVSTLELGDSALYLCASSLSGQGEQPQHFGDGTRLSIL.

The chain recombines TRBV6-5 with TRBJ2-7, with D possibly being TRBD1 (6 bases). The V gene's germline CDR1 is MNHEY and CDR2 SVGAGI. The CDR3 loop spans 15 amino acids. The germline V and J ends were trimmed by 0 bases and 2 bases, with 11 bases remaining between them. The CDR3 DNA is TGTGCCAGCAGTTACTCAAGACAGGCCGCCTACGAGCAGTACTTC. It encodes CASSYSRQAAYEQYF.

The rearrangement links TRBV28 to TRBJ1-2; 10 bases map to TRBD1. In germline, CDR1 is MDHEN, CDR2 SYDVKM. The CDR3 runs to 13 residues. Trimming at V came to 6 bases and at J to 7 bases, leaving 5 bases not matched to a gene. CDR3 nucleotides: TGTGCCAGCAGCCGGGACAGGGGTACTGGCTACACCTTC. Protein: CASSRDRGTGYTF.

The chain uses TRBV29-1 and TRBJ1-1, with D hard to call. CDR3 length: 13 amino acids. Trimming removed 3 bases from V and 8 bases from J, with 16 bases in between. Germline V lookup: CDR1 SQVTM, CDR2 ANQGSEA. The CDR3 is CSVDTDDWPEAFF. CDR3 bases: TGCAGCGTTGATACTGACGATTGGCCCGAAGCTTTCTTT.

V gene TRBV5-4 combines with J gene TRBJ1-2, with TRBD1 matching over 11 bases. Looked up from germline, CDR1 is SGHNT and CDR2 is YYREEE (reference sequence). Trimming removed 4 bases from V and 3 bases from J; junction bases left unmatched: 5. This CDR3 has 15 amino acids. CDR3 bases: TGTGCCAGCAGCCCGGGACAGGGGGACCACTATGGCTACACCTTC. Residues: CASSPGQGDHYGYTF.